This T cell receptor (beta chain) was obtained from a study of blood T cell repertoires in COVID-19. For the study at large: Sites across the United States, Italy and Spain contributed samples from acute and convalescent COVID-19. T cells, B-cell-depleted T cells, or PBMCs supplied cDNA or gDNA.

Authors' processing steps: Counts of nucleated cells, estimated from reference gene primer amplification, were obtained. Produced via immunoSEQ multiplex PCR; TCRdb's table is partial and in-frame only. V and J calls and clone size follow that table, whereas D and trimming were derived from the DNA. The sample includes around 100,000 clones, about 80% seen only once; the top ten take about 24%. Germline CDR1 and CDR2: SEHNR and FQNEAQ (reference sequence). This CDR3 contains 15 residues. Germline trimming cut 2 bases from V and 0 bases from J; bases unmatched to any gene: 2. Sequencing used peripheral blood. The TCR originated in a human donor in a cohort sampled during active COVID-19. The rearrangement links TRBV7-9 to TRBJ2-7, with 9 bases identical to TRBD1. In DNA form, the CDR3 reads TGTGCCAGCAGCTTAACGACAGGGGGCTCCTACGAGCAGTACTTC. Encoded protein: CASSLTTGGSYEQYF.